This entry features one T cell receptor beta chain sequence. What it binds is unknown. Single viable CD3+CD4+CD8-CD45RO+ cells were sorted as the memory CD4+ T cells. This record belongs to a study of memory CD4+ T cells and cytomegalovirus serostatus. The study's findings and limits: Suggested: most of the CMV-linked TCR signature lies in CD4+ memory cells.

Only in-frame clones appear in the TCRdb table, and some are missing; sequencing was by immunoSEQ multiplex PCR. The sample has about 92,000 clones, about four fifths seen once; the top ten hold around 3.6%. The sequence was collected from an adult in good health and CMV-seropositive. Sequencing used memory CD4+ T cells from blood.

The CDR3, as DNA: TGCGCCAGCAGCTCGGGACCCACGGAGACCCAGTACTTC. It translates to CASSSGPTETQYF. The chain carries TRBV5-1 and TRBJ2-5; D could derive from TRBD1 or TRBD2 (5 bases each). V was shortened by 3 bases and J by 5 bases, with 11 bases between the two germline ends. CDR1 is SGHRS and CDR2 is YFSETQ in the germline V gene. The CDR3 contains 13 residues.